Below, 21 T cell receptor beta chains from the same sample are listed, as sequenced in a study of radiation and T cells in renal cell carcinoma. This sample's time point: baseline pretreatment blood. Treatment: 15 Gy SBRT to primary tumor, nephrectomy 4 weeks later. Profiled with immunoSEQ multiplex PCR; TCRdb holds only in-frame clones, not every one. The repertoire holds over 120,000 clones, with approximately 90% as singletons. Sequenced material: blood, taken from a patient whose treatment included radiotherapy and nephrectomy. These receptors came from a woman aged 50 to 65 with renal cell carcinoma.

This clone appeared a single time. The rearrangement links TRBV25-1 to TRBJ1-1; a weak D match, TRBD1 (5 bases). CDR3 length equals 15 residues. From germline, CDR1 is MGHDK and CDR2 SYGVNS. V was clipped by 3 bases and J by 5 bases, with 16 bases between them. CDR3 nucleotides: TGTGCCAGCAGTGAGGCCGGGTCCGGGGGAACTGAAGCTTTCTTT. Its translation: CASSEAGSGGTEAFF. Looking up the rest from reference TRBV25-1 and TRBJ1-1 gives the full variable domain: EADIYQTPRYLVIGTGKKITLECSQTMGHDKMYWYQQDPGMELHLIHYSYGVNSTEKGDLSSESTVSRIRTEHFPLTLESARPSHTSQYLCASSEAGSGGTEAFFGQGTRLTVV.

The V call is TRBV28, the J call TRBJ1-2, with 9 bases aligning to TRBD1. The CDR3 sequence is 14 residues long. Looked up from germline, CDR1 is MDHEN and CDR2 is SYDVKM. The V gene end was trimmed by 6 bases and the J gene end by 7 bases; junction bases not matched to a gene: 9. CDR3 residues: CASSTGGEDIGYTF. The CDR3, as DNA: TGTGCCAGCAGCACAGGGGGCGAGGATATTGGCTACACCTTC.

The genes are TRBV21-1 and TRBJ1-4; the D segment call TRBD1 is taken from the table without a DNA check. TRBV21-1 is reported as a pseudogene. The CDR3 totals 16 residues. The CDR3 region has the DNA TGTGCCAGCAGCAAAATCACAGGGGTGGTTTCGGAAAAACTGTTTTTT. Amino acids: CASSKITGVVSEKLFF.

The V gene is TRBV7-9, the J gene TRBJ1-4; the D gene is possibly TRBD1 (6 bases). V gave up 8 bases and J gave up 8 bases, with 27 bases separating them. The CDR3 spans 17 residues. Germline lookup yields CDR1 SEHNR and CDR2 FQNEAQ (reference sequence). The CDR3 here is CASSISNQAGANEKLFF. The CDR3 nucleotides are TGTGCCAGCTCCATAAGTAATCAGGCAGGGGCAAACGAAAAACTGTTTTTT.

This clone occurred once. J is TRBJ1-6 and V is TRBV7-2, with TRBD1 identical over 8 bases. CDR1 is SGHTA and CDR2 is FQGNSA in the germline V gene. V lost 1 base, J lost 14 bases, and 10 bases stayed unmatched. This CDR3 region has 15 residues. CDR3 nucleotide sequence: TGTGCCAGCAGCTTAGGGGCGCAGGGGGCATCATCCCTCCACTTT. Translation gives CASSLGAQGASSLHF.

This sequence joins TRBV15 and TRBJ2-3; 8 bases line up with TRBD2. The CDR3 contains 16 residues. The germline V gene encodes CDR1 LNHNV and CDR2 YYDKDF (reference sequence). V was clipped by 3 bases and J by 1 base; unmatched bases: 6. CDR3 in DNA: TGTGCCACCAGCAGGCGAGCGGGGGCCCGCACAGATACGCAGTATTTT. Translated: CATSRRAGARTDTQYF.

The J gene is TRBJ1-6, the V gene TRBV19; D is unresolved. Germline CDR1 and CDR2: LNHDA and SQIVND (reference sequence). The CDR3 is made up of 15 amino acids. Trimming stripped 4 bases from V and 5 bases from J, with 12 bases between. CDR3 DNA: TGTGCCAGTAGTACCCCCGGACGGGATAATTCACCCCTCCACTTT. Translating it yields CASSTPGRDNSPLHF.

This clone was detected many times. This chain connects TRBV2 to TRBJ1-2; the D gene is possibly TRBD1 (5 bases). Germline-derived CDR1 and CDR2 are SNHLY and FYNNEI. V was trimmed by 8 bases and J by 3 bases, leaving 7 bases between them. CDR3 length: 11 amino acids. The chain's CDR3 is CASSGYYGYTF. The CDR3 nucleotides read TGTGCCAGCTCAGGGTACTATGGCTACACCTTC.

The rearrangement links TRBV7-2 to TRBJ1-5, with D tentatively TRBD1 (5 bases). Trimming stripped 1 base from V and 5 bases from J, with 12 bases between. Germline values: CDR1 SGHTA, CDR2 FQGNSA. The CDR3 spans 15 residues. The CDR3: CASSLDSGKDQPQHF. The CDR3, as DNA: TGTGCCAGCAGCTTAGACTCAGGGAAGGATCAGCCCCAGCATTTT.

The chain couples TRBV6-6 to TRBJ1-5, with a tentative D call TRBD1 (5 bases). Trimming removed 6 bases from V and 6 bases from J, with 12 bases in between. The CDR3 loop spans 13 amino acids. Germline V gene sequence: CDR1 MNHNY, CDR2 SVGAGI (reference sequence). CDR3 nucleotide sequence: TGTGCCAGCAGCTTAAACGGGGGTCAGCCCCAGCATTTT. It encodes CASSLNGGQPQHF.

In this sample, this clone turned up once. The chain carries TRBV7-8 and TRBJ1-3; no definite D call. CDR3 length equals 14 residues. From germline, CDR1 is SGHVS and CDR2 FQNEAQ. V lost 5 bases to trimming and J lost 0 bases, with 8 bases between them. As DNA, the CDR3 is TGTGCCAGCAGCAACAGCCGCTCTGGAAACACCATATATTTT. Its protein product is CASSNSRSGNTIYF.

The rearrangement links TRBV13 to TRBJ2-3; 10 positions match TRBD2. V lost 3 bases to trimming and J lost 3 bases; unmatched junction nucleotides: 6. Germline V gene lookup returns CDR1 PRHDT and CDR2 FYEKMQ (reference sequence). This CDR3 has 16 amino acids. CDR3 DNA: TGTGCCAGCAGCTTCCCAGCGGGGGGGCTAACAGATACGCAGTATTTT. This gives the protein CASSFPAGGLTDTQYF.

The rearrangement joins TRBV19 to TRBJ1-2, with D possibly TRBD1 on 5 matching bases. Germline V gene sequence: CDR1 LNHDA, CDR2 SQIVND (reference sequence). This CDR3 comprises 13 residues. Trimming cost V 5 bases and J 8 bases, with 15 bases left between them. CDR3 region: CASSVGTSWGYTF. CDR3 nucleotides: TGTGCCAGTAGTGTTGGGACTTCGTGGGGCTACACCTTC.

J is TRBJ2-1 and V is TRBV5-4; TRBD1 might be the D (5 bases). The V end lost 3 bases, the J end lost 7 bases, and 14 bases lay between the germline ends. The CDR3 has 14 amino acids. Per germline, CDR1 SGHNT and CDR2 YYREEE (reference sequence). The CDR3: CASSSKGPTNEQFF. CDR3 in DNA: TGTGCCAGCAGCTCCAAGGGGCCTACAAATGAGCAGTTCTTC.

The chain carries TRBV29-1 and TRBJ1-2, with a tentative D call TRBD1 (5 bases). From germline, CDR1 is SQVTM and CDR2 ANQGSEA. Trimming removed 8 bases at V and 4 bases at J, with 14 bases between. The CDR3 length is 12 residues. CDR3 nucleotides: TGCAGCCATGACAGTACCCCCTATGGCTACACCTTC. Translating it yields CSHDSTPYGYTF.

The chain is built from TRBV7-8 and TRBJ1-2; 11 bases agree with TRBD1. CDR1 and CDR2 (germline): SGHVS, FQNEAQ. The CDR3 runs 16 residues. V shed 6 bases, J shed 4 bases, and the junction held 10 bases outside the gene matches. Here the CDR3 DNA reads TGTGCCAGCAGTCCATATTGGGGGACAGGGGGCTATGGCTACACCTTC. Encoded protein: CASSPYWGTGGYGYTF.

The chain is built from TRBV6-1 and TRBJ1-5; D perhaps matches TRBD1 (5 bases). This CDR3 comprises 15 residues. Germline loops: CDR1 MNHNS, CDR2 SASEGT. Here the CDR3 reads CASHRGPGSNQPQHF. The CDR3 region has the DNA TGTGCTAGCCATAGGGGTCCGGGGAGCAATCAGCCCCAGCATTTT.

The V and J genes are TRBV19 and TRBJ1-4, with no clear D. The germline V gene encodes CDR1 LNHDA and CDR2 SQIVND (reference sequence). The CDR3 sequence is 14 residues long. The V end lost 7 bases, the J end lost 4 bases, and 13 bases lay between the germline ends. The CDR3 bases are TGTGCCAGTAATTCGGGGTCCATTAATGAAAAACTGTTTTTT. Protein: CASNSGSINEKLFF.

V and J are TRBV19 and TRBJ1-1; D gene ambiguous. The CDR3 length is 20 residues. V lost 2 bases and J 0 bases, leaving 25 bases between the germline ends. The V gene's germline CDR1 is LNHDA and CDR2 SQIVND (reference sequence). CDR3 loop: CASSINPRRERFKMNTEAFF. Written as DNA, the CDR3 is TGTGCCAGTAGTATAAACCCCCGCCGGGAAAGGTTTAAGATGAACACTGAAGCTTTCTTT.

J is TRBJ1-2 and V is TRBV7-9, with no clear D. Germline V gene sequence: CDR1 SEHNR, CDR2 FQNEAQ (reference sequence). V was cut by 0 bases and J by 6 bases, with 8 bases left in between. This CDR3 region has 13 residues. CDR3 nucleotides: TGTGCCAGCAGCTTAGCAGGGAGGGATGGCTACACCTTC. Protein sequence: CASSLAGRDGYTF.

This clone was counted between two and nine times. The CDR3 DNA follows: TGTGCCAGCAGCCTCCTTGAGGGTCAGCCCCAGCATTTT. It encodes CASSLLEGQPQHF. The chain employs TRBV7-8 and TRBJ1-5; the D is unclear. The V and J ends lost 5 bases and 6 bases respectively, with 11 bases between them. Looked up from germline, CDR1 is SGHVS and CDR2 is FQNEAQ. The CDR3 extends over 13 amino acids.